These T cell receptor beta chains were read from a single sample in a study of T cells in localized non-small cell lung cancer. The repertoire was sequenced with immunoSEQ multiplex PCR; TCRdb's copy has only in-frame clones and lacks some. This sample has roughly 1,800 clones, with less than 25% found just once. The sequenced sample was normal lung tissue next to the tumor, obtained before any cancer treatment. The receptor source for this set is a male donor aged 60 or older with stage II squamous cell lung carcinoma. Both conserved end residues are part of each CDR3. Fields, in order: J gene, clone size, D gene, V gene, CDR3 protein, CDR3 DNA. D genes are given only for firm matches. Clone size is stated in some rows and not others, as once, few, many or a class when expanded.

>TRBJ2-1|.|.|TRBV11-3
CASSQPGFSYNEQFF
TGTGCCAGCAGCCAACCCGGATTCTCGTACAATGAGCAGTTCTTC
>TRBJ1-3|few|TRBD1|TRBV10-2
CASSERDRASGNTIYF
TGCGCCAGCAGTGAAAGAGACAGGGCATCTGGAAACACCATATATTTT
>TRBJ2-3|.|TRBD2|TRBV11-3
CASSLSGTSGVDTQYF
TGTGCCAGCAGCTTATCGGGGACTAGCGGGGTAGATACGCAGTATTTT
>TRBJ1-5|medium-sized|.|TRBV6-8
CAISTGDSNQPQHF
TGTGCCATCAGTACAGGAGATAGCAATCAGCCCCAGCATTTT
>TRBJ2-5|.|TRBD2|TRBV19
CASSGPGRQETQYF
TGTGCCAGTAGCGGACCCGGGAGGCAAGAGACCCAGTACTTC
>TRBJ1-5|.|.|TRBV6-8
CATGTGDSNQPQHF
TGTGCCACCGGGACGGGAGATAGCAATCAGCCCCAGCATTTT